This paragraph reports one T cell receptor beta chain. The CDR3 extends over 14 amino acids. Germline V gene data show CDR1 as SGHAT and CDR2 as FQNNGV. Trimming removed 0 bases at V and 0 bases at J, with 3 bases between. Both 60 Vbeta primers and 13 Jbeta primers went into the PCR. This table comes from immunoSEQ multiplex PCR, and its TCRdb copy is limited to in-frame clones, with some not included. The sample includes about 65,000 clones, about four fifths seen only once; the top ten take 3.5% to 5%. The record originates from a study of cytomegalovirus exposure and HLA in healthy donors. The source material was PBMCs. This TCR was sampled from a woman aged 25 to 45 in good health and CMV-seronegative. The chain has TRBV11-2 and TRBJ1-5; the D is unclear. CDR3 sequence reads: CASSLDYSNQPQHF. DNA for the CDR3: TGTGCCAGCAGCTTAGATTATAGCAATCAGCCCCAGCATTTT.